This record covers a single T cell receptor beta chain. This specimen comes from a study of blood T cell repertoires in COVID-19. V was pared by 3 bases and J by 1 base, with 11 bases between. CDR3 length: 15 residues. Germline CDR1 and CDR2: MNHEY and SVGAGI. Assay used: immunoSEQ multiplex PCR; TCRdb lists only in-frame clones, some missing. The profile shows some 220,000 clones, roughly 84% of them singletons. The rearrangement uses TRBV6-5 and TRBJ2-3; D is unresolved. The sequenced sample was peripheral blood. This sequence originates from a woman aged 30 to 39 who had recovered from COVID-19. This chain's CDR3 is CASSYSSYGTDTQYF. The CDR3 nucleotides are TGTGCCAGCAGTTATAGTTCCTACGGCACAGATACGCAGTATTTT.